This T cell receptor beta chain was identified during a study of T cell clones after liver transplantation. Study-wide context: Samples came from ITN030ST, which attempted immunosuppression withdrawal within 2 years of liver transplantation. Three of the eight recipients were HCV-positive; the rest had non-autoimmune, non-viral transplant indications.

Here immunoSEQ multiplex PCR was the method, and the copy in TCRdb shows in-frame clones only, minus some. The data show 90,000 to 120,000 clones, around 83% seen once. The germline V gene encodes CDR1 MNHEY and CDR2 SVGAGI. The ends were cut back, 3 bases at V and 0 bases at J, with 12 bases in the middle. The CDR3 has 16 amino acids. This chain connects TRBV6-5 to TRBJ2-1; perhaps TRBD2 as D (6 bases). This material consisted of CD4+ T cells from blood, taken before liver transplant. This receptor was obtained from a human donor who received a liver transplant. In DNA, the CDR3 is TGTGCCAGCAGTTATCATGCGGGGAGCTCCTACAATGAGCAGTTCTTC. This codes for CASSYHAGSSYNEQFF.